One and the same sample provided the 2 T cell receptor beta chains below, sequenced in a study of blood T cell repertoires in COVID-19. TCRdb's copy holds only in-frame clones and misses some; the assay was immunoSEQ multiplex PCR. The data show around 56,000 clones, around 90% seen once. The sequencing input was peripheral blood. The receptors stem from a human donor in a cohort sampled during active COVID-19.

This clone was detected only a few times. V and J are TRBV20-1 and TRBJ1-2, with TRBD1 matching over 8 bases. Germline values: CDR1 DFQATT, CDR2 SNEGSKA (reference sequence). The CDR3 contains 14 residues. V lost 3 bases, J lost 6 bases, and 9 bases stayed unmatched. This chain's CDR3 is CSASQGAGGNGYTF. The DNA for the CDR3 is TGCAGTGCTAGTCAGGGGGCGGGAGGGAATGGCTACACCTTC.

This clone appeared a single time. The V and J genes are TRBV6-5 and TRBJ2-7, with TRBD2 matching 7 bases. V was clipped by 6 bases and J by 3 bases; unmatched bases: 11. There are 15 residues in the CDR3. Looked up from germline, CDR1 is MNHEY and CDR2 is SVGAGI. CDR3 DNA sequence: TGTGCCAGCAGCGCTTACGGCGGGGGTAACTACGAGCAGTACTTC. This codes for CASSAYGGGNYEQYF.